This is a list of T cell receptor beta chains from one sample in a study of Ad26.COV2.S vaccination and SARS-CoV-2 variants. Measured with immunoSEQ multiplex PCR; TCRdb has only the in-frame clones, and not every one. The table includes more than 300,000 clones, around 88% detected once. The specimen comprised peripheral blood, sampled in a trial of Ad26.COV2.S vaccine versus placebo. These receptors were collected from a person aged 18-65 years who received the Ad26.COV2.S COVID-19 vaccine or a placebo. CDR3s include the opening cysteine and the closing phenylalanine or tryptophan. A D gene is named only where the DNA matches it firmly. Not every row has a clone size; where given, it reads once, few, many or a size class.

J gene: TRBJ2-1; D gene: -; V gene: TRBV28; clone size: -; CDR3 protein: CASSPDVYNEQFF; CDR3 DNA: TGTGCCAGCAGTCCGGACGTGTACAATGAGCAGTTCTTC
J gene: TRBJ1-1; D gene: -; V gene: TRBV3-1/TRBV3-2; clone size: few; CDR3 protein: CASPAGTEAFF; CDR3 DNA: TGTGCCAGCCCCGCTGGCACTGAAGCTTTCTTT
J gene: TRBJ1-2; D gene: TRBD1; V gene: TRBV28; clone size: once; CDR3 protein: CASSLTGAGANYGYTF; CDR3 DNA: TGTGCCAGCAGTTTAACAGGGGCCGGGGCTAACTATGGCTACACCTTC
J gene: TRBJ2-1; D gene: -; V gene: TRBV2; clone size: -; CDR3 protein: CAGVPGQRMNEQFF; CDR3 DNA: TGTGCCGGAGTACCGGGCCAGCGGATGAATGAGCAGTTCTTC
J gene: TRBJ2-7; D gene: TRBD1; V gene: TRBV10-2; clone size: -; CDR3 protein: CASSESGTVGYEQYF; CDR3 DNA: TGCGCCAGCAGTGAGTCCGGGACAGTAGGCTACGAGCAGTACTTC
J gene: TRBJ2-1; D gene: -; V gene: TRBV28; clone size: -; CDR3 protein: CASTVGGNEQFF; CDR3 DNA: TGTGCCAGCACTGTCGGGGGCAATGAGCAGTTCTTC
J gene: TRBJ2-4; D gene: TRBD1; V gene: TRBV28; clone size: -; CDR3 protein: CASSRSGGGSKNIQYF; CDR3 DNA: TGTGCCAGCAGTAGGTCAGGGGGCGGCTCCAAAAACATTCAGTACTTC
J gene: TRBJ2-1; D gene: TRBD2; V gene: TRBV13; clone size: -; CDR3 protein: CASSARASGKYEQFF; CDR3 DNA: TGTGCCAGCAGCGCACGGGCTAGCGGGAAATATGAGCAGTTCTTC
J gene: TRBJ1-5; D gene: -; V gene: TRBV10-2; clone size: many; CDR3 protein: CASSEITSNQPQHF; CDR3 DNA: TGCGCCAGCAGTGAGATTACAAGCAATCAGCCCCAGCATTTT
J gene: TRBJ2-7; D gene: -; V gene: TRBV7-9; clone size: -; CDR3 protein: CASSPTDVYYEQYF; CDR3 DNA: TGTGCCAGCAGCCCGACGGACGTGTACTACGAGCAGTACTTC
J gene: TRBJ2-5; D gene: TRBD2; V gene: TRBV7-3; clone size: -; CDR3 protein: CASSSGLALSQETQYF; CDR3 DNA: TGTGCCAGCAGCTCCGGACTAGCGCTGTCTCAAGAGACCCAGTACTTC
J gene: TRBJ1-2; D gene: -; V gene: TRBV3-1/TRBV3-2; clone size: once; CDR3 protein: CASGAAGGDGYTF; CDR3 DNA: TGTGCCAGCGGGGCGGCGGGGGGAGATGGCTACACCTTC
J gene: TRBJ2-7; D gene: -; V gene: TRBV6-5; clone size: -; CDR3 protein: CASSPRGPRSYEQYF; CDR3 DNA: TGTGCCAGCAGCCCCCGGGGCCCTAGGTCCTACGAGCAGTACTTC
J gene: TRBJ1-5; D gene: -; V gene: TRBV7-9; clone size: -; CDR3 protein: CASSLGSGGNQPQHF; CDR3 DNA: TGTGCCAGCAGCTTAGGGTCAGGGGGCAATCAGCCCCAGCATTTT
J gene: TRBJ2-2; D gene: TRBD1; V gene: TRBV4-1; clone size: -; CDR3 protein: CASSQEGTVNTGELFF; CDR3 DNA: TGCGCCAGCAGCCAAGAAGGGACAGTCAACACCGGGGAGCTGTTTTTT
J gene: TRBJ2-7; D gene: TRBD1; V gene: TRBV6-5; clone size: once; CDR3 protein: CATFLGTVYYEQYF; CDR3 DNA: TGTGCCACGTTCCTCGGGACAGTTTACTACGAGCAGTACTTC
J gene: TRBJ1-5; D gene: -; V gene: TRBV5-6; clone size: once; CDR3 protein: CASSWQGNQPQHF; CDR3 DNA: TGTGCCAGCAGCTGGCAGGGCAATCAGCCCCAGCATTTT
J gene: TRBJ2-7; D gene: -; V gene: TRBV10-2; clone size: once; CDR3 protein: CASGLRGGGNEQYF; CDR3 DNA: TGCGCCAGCGGGCTACGAGGGGGAGGGAACGAGCAGTACTTC
J gene: TRBJ2-1; D gene: -; V gene: TRBV15; clone size: -; CDR3 protein: CATSRVGTYNEQFF; CDR3 DNA: TGTGCCACCAGCAGAGTGGGGACCTACAATGAGCAGTTCTTC
J gene: TRBJ2-3; D gene: TRBD2; V gene: TRBV28; clone size: -; CDR3 protein: CASGERGHTDTQYF; CDR3 DNA: TGTGCCAGCGGAGAGCGGGGCCACACAGATACGCAGTATTTT
J gene: TRBJ2-7; D gene: -; V gene: TRBV10-2; clone size: -; CDR3 protein: CASSETTGDYEQYF; CDR3 DNA: TGCGCCAGCAGTGAAACGACAGGAGACTACGAGCAGTACTTC
J gene: TRBJ2-5; D gene: -; V gene: TRBV6-6; clone size: -; CDR3 protein: CASTPSGWDGETQYF; CDR3 DNA: TGTGCCAGCACCCCCTCGGGCTGGGATGGCGAGACCCAGTACTTC
J gene: TRBJ1-4; D gene: TRBD1; V gene: TRBV19; clone size: -; CDR3 protein: CASLDRDEKLFF; CDR3 DNA: TGTGCCAGCCTGGACAGGGATGAAAAACTGTTTTTT
J gene: TRBJ2-7; D gene: -; V gene: TRBV7-8; clone size: -; CDR3 protein: CASSYGGPNSYEQYF; CDR3 DNA: TGTGCCAGCAGCTATGGGGGGCCGAACTCCTACGAGCAGTACTTC
J gene: TRBJ1-4; D gene: TRBD1; V gene: TRBV19; clone size: once; CDR3 protein: CASRGTAEKLFF; CDR3 DNA: TGTGCCAGTAGGGGGACAGCTGAAAAACTGTTTTTT
J gene: TRBJ1-5; D gene: -; V gene: TRBV21-1; clone size: once; CDR3 protein: CASSKEGGQPQHF; CDR3 DNA: TGTGCCAGCAGCAAAGAAGGTGGTCAGCCCCAGCATTTT
J gene: TRBJ2-7; D gene: -; V gene: TRBV7-8; clone size: -; CDR3 protein: CASSLGGLGYEQYF; CDR3 DNA: TGTGCCAGCAGCTTAGGGGGTCTAGGCTACGAGCAGTACTTC
J gene: TRBJ2-1; D gene: -; V gene: TRBV7-2; clone size: -; CDR3 protein: CASSLEPQAEQFF; CDR3 DNA: TGTGCCAGCAGCCTAGAACCCCAGGCCGAGCAGTTCTTC
J gene: TRBJ2-5; D gene: -; V gene: TRBV5-5; clone size: -; CDR3 protein: CASSFGPGNQETQYF; CDR3 DNA: TGTGCCAGCAGCTTCGGACCGGGGAACCAAGAGACCCAGTACTTC
J gene: TRBJ1-1; D gene: -; V gene: TRBV5-6; clone size: -; CDR3 protein: CASSLVGGAEAFF; CDR3 DNA: TGTGCCAGCAGCTTGGTGGGGGGAGCTGAAGCTTTCTTT
J gene: TRBJ1-1; D gene: -; V gene: TRBV7-9; clone size: many; CDR3 protein: CASSLPGDTEAFF; CDR3 DNA: TGTGCCAGCAGCCTCCCAGGGGACACTGAAGCTTTCTTT
J gene: TRBJ2-7; D gene: TRBD2; V gene: TRBV4-1; clone size: -; CDR3 protein: CASSQVGGEQYF; CDR3 DNA: TGCGCCAGCAGCCAAGTCGGGGGGGAGCAGTACTTC
J gene: TRBJ2-3; D gene: TRBD2; V gene: TRBV29-1; clone size: -; CDR3 protein: CSGREGDTQYF; CDR3 DNA: TGCAGCGGGAGGGAGGGGGATACGCAGTATTTT
J gene: TRBJ1-4; D gene: TRBD1; V gene: TRBV9; clone size: -; CDR3 protein: CASSVKPGLGQGALREDEKLFF; CDR3 DNA: TGTGCCAGCAGCGTAAAGCCCGGATTGGGACAGGGGGCCCTCCGGGAGGATGAAAAACTGTTTTTT
J gene: TRBJ2-1; D gene: -; V gene: TRBV24-1; clone size: once; CDR3 protein: CATSDSPGEWGEQFF; CDR3 DNA: TGTGCCACCAGTGATTCGCCCGGGGAATGGGGGGAGCAGTTCTTC
J gene: TRBJ1-5; D gene: -; V gene: TRBV3-1/TRBV3-2; clone size: -; CDR3 protein: CASSQAQGGQPQHF; CDR3 DNA: TGTGCCAGCAGCCAAGCACAGGGTGGGCAGCCCCAGCATTTT
J gene: TRBJ1-2; D gene: -; V gene: TRBV19; clone size: -; CDR3 protein: CASSIAYGYTF; CDR3 DNA: TGTGCCAGTAGTATCGCCTATGGCTACACCTTC
J gene: TRBJ2-7; D gene: -; V gene: TRBV18; clone size: -; CDR3 protein: CASSLAFLGEQYF; CDR3 DNA: TGTGCCAGCTCACTAGCTTTTTTGGGCGAGCAGTACTTC
J gene: TRBJ1-1; D gene: -; V gene: TRBV2; clone size: -; CDR3 protein: CASSPIPHGAFF; CDR3 DNA: TGTGCCAGCAGCCCCATTCCCCATGGAGCTTTCTTT
J gene: TRBJ2-3; D gene: TRBD2; V gene: TRBV11-2; clone size: -; CDR3 protein: CASSFLAGEFTDTQYF; CDR3 DNA: TGTGCCAGCAGCTTCTTAGCGGGGGAGTTCACAGATACGCAGTATTTT
J gene: TRBJ1-1; D gene: -; V gene: TRBV10-3; clone size: -; CDR3 protein: CAISESATVGSEAFF; CDR3 DNA: TGTGCCATCAGTGAGTCCGCGACAGTTGGGTCTGAAGCTTTCTTT
J gene: TRBJ1-5; D gene: TRBD1; V gene: TRBV2; clone size: -; CDR3 protein: CASGGQANQPQHF; CDR3 DNA: TGTGCCAGCGGGGGACAGGCAAATCAGCCCCAGCATTTT